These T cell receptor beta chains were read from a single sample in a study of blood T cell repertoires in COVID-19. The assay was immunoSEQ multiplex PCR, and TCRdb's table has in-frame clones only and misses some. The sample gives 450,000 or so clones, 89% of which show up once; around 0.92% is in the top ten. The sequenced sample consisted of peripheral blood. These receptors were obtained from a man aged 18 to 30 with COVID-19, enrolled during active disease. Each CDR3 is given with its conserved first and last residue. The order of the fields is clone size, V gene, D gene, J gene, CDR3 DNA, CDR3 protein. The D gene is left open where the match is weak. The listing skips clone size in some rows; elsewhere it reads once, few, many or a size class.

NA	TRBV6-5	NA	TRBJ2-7	TGTGCCAGCAGCTCCCAGTTCGAGCAGTACTTC	CASSSQFEQYF
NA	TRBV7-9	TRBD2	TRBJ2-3	TGTGCCAGCAGCTTTGGGACTAGCGGGGGCATCGATACGCAGTATTTT	CASSFGTSGGIDTQYF
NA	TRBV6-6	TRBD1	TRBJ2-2	TGTGCCAGCAGTTTATTGCCAGGGGGCGCCCCCGGGGAGCTGTTTTTT	CASSLLPGGAPGELFF
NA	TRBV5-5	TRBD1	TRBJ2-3	TGTGCCAGCAGCTGGGGAGGGACAGGGGGCACCCAAGATACGCAGTATTTT	CASSWGGTGGTQDTQYF
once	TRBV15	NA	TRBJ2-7	TGTGCCACCAGCAGAGATTCAGGGGTGGGCTCCTACGAGCAGTACTTC	CATSRDSGVGSYEQYF
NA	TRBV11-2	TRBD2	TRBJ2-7	TGTGCCAGCAGCCCTGCGACTAGCGGTTACGAGCAGTACTTC	CASSPATSGYEQYF
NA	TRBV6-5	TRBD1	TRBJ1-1	TGTGCCAGCAGCTTAGGACAGGTGAACACTGAAGCTTTCTTT	CASSLGQVNTEAFF
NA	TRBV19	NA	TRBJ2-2	TGTGCCAGTACTTCAGCGAACACCGGGGAGCTGTTTTTT	CASTSANTGELFF
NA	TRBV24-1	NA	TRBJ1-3	TGTGCCACCAGTGATTTGCATCCTGAGACAGGATCTGGAAACACCATATATTTT	CATSDLHPETGSGNTIYF
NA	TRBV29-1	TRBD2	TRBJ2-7	TGCAGCGTTGTTGGTAGCGGGGGGCGGTACGAGCAGTACTTC	CSVVGSGGRYEQYF
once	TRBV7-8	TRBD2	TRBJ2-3	TGTGCCAGCAGCTTTTGGAGCGGGGGGACCACAGATACGCAGTATTTT	CASSFWSGGTTDTQYF
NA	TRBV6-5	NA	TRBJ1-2	TGTGCCAGCAGCACAGGGATACTCTATGGCTACACCTTC	CASSTGILYGYTF
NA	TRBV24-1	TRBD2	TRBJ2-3	TGTGCCACCAGTGAGGCTAGCGGGGCCACAGATACGCAGTATTTT	CATSEASGATDTQYF
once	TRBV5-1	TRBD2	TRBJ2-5	TGCGCCAGCAGTGCCCTAGCGGGGACCCAAGAGACCCAGTACTTC	CASSALAGTQETQYF
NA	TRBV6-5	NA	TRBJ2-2	TGTGCCAGCAATCGACAGGGAGGCACCGGGGAGCTGTTTTTT	CASNRQGGTGELFF
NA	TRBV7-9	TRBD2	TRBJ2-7	TGTGCCAGCAGCCAACAGGGGGGACTAGCGGCCTACGAGCAGTACTTC	CASSQQGGLAAYEQYF
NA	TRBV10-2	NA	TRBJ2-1	TGCGCCAGCGGGAGAATTGTCTACAATGAGCAGTTCTTC	CASGRIVYNEQFF
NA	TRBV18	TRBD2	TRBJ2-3	TGTGCCAGCTCACCACGGGCTGCGGGGGTTAGCACAGATACGCAGTATTTT	CASSPRAAGVSTDTQYF
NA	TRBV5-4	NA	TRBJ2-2	TGTGCCAGCAGCAGGACCTCGCAGGGTGGTCTAGCCGGGGAGCTGTTTTTT	CASSRTSQGGLAGELFF
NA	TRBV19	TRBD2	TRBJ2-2	TGTGCCAGCCGGGGACTAGAAAAGTCGAGTACCGGGGAGCTGTTTTTT	CASRGLEKSSTGELFF
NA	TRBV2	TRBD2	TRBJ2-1	TGTGCCAGCAGTGAATTGGCTAGCGGGGCTTACAATGAGCAGTTCTTC	CASSELASGAYNEQFF
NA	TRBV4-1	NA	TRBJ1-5	TGCGCCAGCAGCCAAGACGAGGAACAGCCCCAGCATTTT	CASSQDEEQPQHF
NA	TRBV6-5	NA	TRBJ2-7	TGTGCCAGCGGTACAGGGACATCGTACTTC	CASGTGTSYF
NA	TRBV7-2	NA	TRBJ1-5	TGTGCCAGCAGCTTAGGGGGGGGACTGGGGTATCAGCCCCAGCATTTT	CASSLGGGLGYQPQHF
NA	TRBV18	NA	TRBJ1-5	TGTGCCAGCTCGTCAGTGAACAGTGTCAATCAGCCCCAGCATTTT	CASSSVNSVNQPQHF
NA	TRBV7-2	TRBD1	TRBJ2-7	TGTGCCAGCAGCCTAAAACCACCTACAGGGGGCTTCCTCTACGAGCAGTACTTC	CASSLKPPTGGFLYEQYF
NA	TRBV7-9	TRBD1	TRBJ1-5	TGTGCCAGCAGCTCCGGGACAGGGGAGAGCAATCAGCCCCAGCATTTT	CASSSGTGESNQPQHF
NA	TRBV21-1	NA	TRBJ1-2	TGTGCCAGCAGCAAAAGTGGAGGCAGGGGGCTTGTGGCTAACTATGGCTACACCTTC	CASSKSGGRGLVANYGYTF
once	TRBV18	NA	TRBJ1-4	TGTGCCAGCTCACCTTCAGGGGCAACTAATGAAAAACTGTTTTTT	CASSPSGATNEKLFF
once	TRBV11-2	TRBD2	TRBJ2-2	TGTGCCAGCAGCTTAAAGGGACTAGCGAGCGGGGAGCTGTTTTTT	CASSLKGLASGELFF
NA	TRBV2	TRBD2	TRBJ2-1	TGTGCCAGCAGTGAAGGCGGGAGCTCCTACAATGAGCAGTTCTTC	CASSEGGSSYNEQFF
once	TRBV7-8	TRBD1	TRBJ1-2	TGTGCCAGCAGCCTCCAAATTACAGGGGCATATGGCTACACCTTC	CASSLQITGAYGYTF
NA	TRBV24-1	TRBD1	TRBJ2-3	TGTGCCACCAGTGATTCCCGGACAGGGGGCCTTAGAGATACGCAGTATTTT	CATSDSRTGGLRDTQYF
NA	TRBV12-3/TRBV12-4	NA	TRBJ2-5	TGTGCCAGCAGCCCGGGGGACCAAGAGACCCAGTACTTC	CASSPGDQETQYF
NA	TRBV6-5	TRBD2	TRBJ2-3	TGTGCCAGCACCCGCGGCGGGAGGACCACAGATACGCAGTATTTT	CASTRGGRTTDTQYF
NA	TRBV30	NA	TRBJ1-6	TGTGCCTGGAGGGACTTCCGGAATTCACCCCTCCACTTT	CAWRDFRNSPLHF
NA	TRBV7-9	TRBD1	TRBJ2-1	TGTGCCAGCAGCTTAGTTCGAGGACAGGGTCGGGACAATGAGCAGTTCTTC	CASSLVRGQGRDNEQFF
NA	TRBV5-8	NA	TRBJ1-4	TGTGCCAGCAGTACAGAACAAAATGAAAAACTGTTTTTT	CASSTEQNEKLFF
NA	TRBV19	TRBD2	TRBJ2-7	TGTGCCAGTAGTTCGGCGGCTAGCGGGGTGTACGAGCAGTACTTC	CASSSAASGVYEQYF
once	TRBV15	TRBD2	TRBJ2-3	TGTGCCACCAGCCGGACTCTAGCGGGGAACACAGATACGCAGTATTTT	CATSRTLAGNTDTQYF
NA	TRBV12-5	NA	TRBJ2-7	TGTGCTAGTGGTTTGGTGACAGGGAGGACCTACGAGCAGTACTTC	CASGLVTGRTYEQYF
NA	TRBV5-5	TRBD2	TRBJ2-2	TGTGCCAGCAGCCCCCTTGCGGGAGGGCCGGAAACCGGGGAGCTGTTTTTT	CASSPLAGGPETGELFF
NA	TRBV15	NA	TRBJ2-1	TGTGCCACCAGCAGATTGCCGGGTCCCGACAATGAGCAGTTCTTC	CATSRLPGPDNEQFF
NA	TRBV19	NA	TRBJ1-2	TGTGCCAGCCGAGACAGTTTCAGGGACTATGGCTACACCTTC	CASRDSFRDYGYTF
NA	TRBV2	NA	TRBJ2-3	TGTGCCAGCAGTGGGGAGTCCGTTCCAGGCACAGATACGCAGTATTTT	CASSGESVPGTDTQYF
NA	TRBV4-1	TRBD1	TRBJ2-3	TGCGCCAGCAGCCCTACGACAGGGGGCCTGACAGATACGCAGTATTTT	CASSPTTGGLTDTQYF
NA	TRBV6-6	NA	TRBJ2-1	TGTGCCAGCACTGGGTCAGGGACCTACAATGAGCAGTTCTTC	CASTGSGTYNEQFF
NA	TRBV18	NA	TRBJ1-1	TGTGCCAGCTCACCAACCGCAGGGATGAACACTGAAGCTTTCTTT	CASSPTAGMNTEAFF
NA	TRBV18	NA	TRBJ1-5	TGTGCCAGCTCAGCCACAGGGAACAATCAGCCCCAGCATTTT	CASSATGNNQPQHF